This is a list of T cell receptor beta chains from one sample in a study of PD-1 blockade in classical Hodgkin lymphoma. The protocol was immunoSEQ multiplex PCR, while the TCRdb copy is restricted to in-frame clones and leaves out a portion. The data show 40,000 to 50,000 clones, approximately 70% seen once. The material was peripheral blood mononuclear cells (PBMCs), obtained before the fourth cycle of nivolumab. The receptors here all came from a human donor with classical Hodgkin lymphoma. Both conserved end residues are part of each CDR3. Fields, in order: V gene, D gene, clone size, J gene, CDR3 protein, CDR3 DNA. The D gene is left open where the match is weak. Size values are once, few and many counts, or a class for expanded clones, and some rows have none.

V: TRBV7-6; D: -; size: -; J: TRBJ2-1; CDR3: CASSFTGTYNEQFF; DNA: TGTGCCAGCAGCTTTACCGGGACTTACAATGAGCAGTTCTTC
V: TRBV4-3; D: -; size: -; J: TRBJ2-2; CDR3: CASSQDNLRTGELFF; DNA: TGCGCCAGCAGCCAAGATAACCTTCGTACCGGGGAGCTGTTTTTT
V: TRBV7-2; D: -; size: -; J: TRBJ2-3; CDR3: CASSDLQDFTDTQYF; DNA: TGTGCCAGCAGCGACCTACAGGACTTCACAGATACGCAGTATTTT
V: TRBV30; D: -; size: few; J: TRBJ2-5; CDR3: CAGNRDQETQYF; DNA: TGTGCCGGGAACAGGGACCAAGAGACCCAGTACTTC
V: TRBV6-1; D: -; size: -; J: TRBJ1-1; CDR3: CASSESGRRGSEAFF; DNA: TGTGCCAGCAGTGAAAGCGGCCGGCGGGGCAGTGAAGCTTTCTTT
V: TRBV29-1; D: -; size: -; J: TRBJ2-2; CDR3: CSVVGNTGELFF; DNA: TGCAGCGTTGTCGGGAACACCGGGGAGCTGTTTTTT
V: TRBV2; D: -; size: -; J: TRBJ2-7; CDR3: CASAAQGTQYF; DNA: TGTGCCAGCGCGGCCCAGGGTACGCAGTACTTC
V: TRBV7-9; D: TRBD1; size: few; J: TRBJ1-6; CDR3: CASSESGTGDSPLHF; DNA: TGTGCCAGCAGCGAGTCCGGGACAGGGGACTCACCCCTCCACTTT
V: TRBV19; D: -; size: few; J: TRBJ2-2; CDR3: CASRPGQITGELFF; DNA: TGTGCCAGTAGACCGGGACAAATTACCGGGGAGCTGTTTTTT
V: TRBV2; D: -; size: -; J: TRBJ1-2; CDR3: CASSSRQRANYGYTF; DNA: TGTGCCAGCAGCTCTAGACAGCGAGCTAACTATGGCTACACCTTC
V: TRBV4-1; D: TRBD2; size: -; J: TRBJ2-7; CDR3: CASSQLLAGDPYEQYF; DNA: TGCGCCAGCAGCCAGCTACTAGCGGGGGACCCCTACGAGCAGTACTTC
V: TRBV5-6; D: TRBD1; size: -; J: TRBJ2-6; CDR3: CASSSGTELSGANVLTF; DNA: TGTGCCAGCAGCTCCGGGACAGAACTTTCTGGGGCCAACGTCCTGACTTTC
V: TRBV7-9; D: -; size: -; J: TRBJ2-5; CDR3: CASSHSHGGIIQETQYF; DNA: TGTGCCAGCAGCCATTCTCACGGCGGGATAATACAAGAGACCCAGTACTTC
V: TRBV2; D: -; size: -; J: TRBJ1-6; CDR3: CASSEEGGLSNSPLHF; DNA: TGTGCCAGCAGTGAAGAGGGGGGGCTGTCTAATTCACCCCTCCACTTT
V: TRBV19; D: -; size: -; J: TRBJ1-5; CDR3: CASSIGGRGGQPQHF; DNA: TGTGCCAGTAGTATAGGTGGGCGCGGGGGGCAGCCCCAGCATTTT
V: TRBV4-2; D: -; size: -; J: TRBJ2-6; CDR3: CASSQDQRAAGANVLTF; DNA: TGTGCCAGCAGCCAAGATCAGCGGGCCGCTGGGGCCAACGTCCTGACTTTC
V: TRBV7-9; D: -; size: -; J: TRBJ2-5; CDR3: CASSREGGGETQYF; DNA: TGTGCCAGCAGTCGCGAGGGGGGCGGGGAGACCCAGTACTTC